These 10 T cell receptor beta chains share one sample of origin, sequenced in a study of graft-versus-host responses after intestinal transplantation. Their target antigens are unknown. Only in-frame clones appear in the TCRdb table, and some are missing; sequencing was by immunoSEQ multiplex PCR. The table includes some 100,000 clones, 85% to 95% detected once. The sample consisted of unstimulated CD8+ T cells sorted from spleen or lymph node cells, taken before transplant. All receptors come from a human donor who was the organ donor for an intestinal transplant.

The V gene is TRBV27, the J gene TRBJ1-2; TRBD1 matches 8 bases. Germline V gene data show CDR1 as MNHEY and CDR2 as SMNVEV (reference sequence). After removal of 6 bases from V and 6 bases from J, the junction contained 6 bases not matched to a gene. The CDR3 is made up of 13 amino acids. In DNA form, the CDR3 reads TGTGCCAGCAGGCGACAGGGGCTACATGGCTACACCTTC. Protein sequence: CASRRQGLHGYTF.

The chain has TRBV7-8 and TRBJ2-3; D is uncertain. The ends were cut back, 2 bases at V and 4 bases at J, with 7 bases in the middle. Germline V gives CDR1 SGHVS, CDR2 FQNEAQ. The CDR3 is 13 amino acids. The CDR3 nucleotides read TGTGCCAGCAGCTTACTAGATCCAGATACGCAGTATTTT. Its translation is CASSLLDPDTQYF.

CDR3 loop: CASSFSGGAGGYTF. The CDR3 DNA reads TGTGCCAGCAGTTTTTCGGGGGGGGCGGGTGGCTACACCTTC. This chain connects TRBV27 to TRBJ1-2; D is perhaps TRBD1 (6 bases). The V end lost 3 bases, the J end lost 7 bases, and 15 bases lay between the germline ends. The CDR3 runs 14 residues. Germline values: CDR1 MNHEY, CDR2 SMNVEV (reference sequence).

The chain joins TRBV23-1 to TRBJ1-6; TRBD1 matches at 7 bases. TRBV23-1 is assigned to the ORF class and has an uncertain function. The CDR3 is 18 residues long. The V and J ends lost 3 bases and 5 bases, in that order; junction bases with no gene match: 13. CDR3 region: CASSQWGEGGPHNSPLHF. In nucleotides, the CDR3 is TGCGCCAGCAGTCAGTGGGGGGAAGGGGGCCCCCATAATTCACCCCTCCACTTT.

CDR3 in amino acids: CATSRKYTDPQGWGQPQHF. CDR3 bases: TGTGCCACCAGCAGAAAATATACCGACCCCCAGGGTTGGGGTCAGCCCCAGCATTTT. The genes are TRBV15 and TRBJ1-5, with D maybe TRBD1 (5 bases). Per the germline V gene, CDR1 is LNHNV and CDR2 is YYDKDF (reference sequence). This CDR3 has 19 amino acids. Deletions cut 2 bases from V and 6 bases from J, with 26 bases between.

This clone was counted a single time. The chain carries TRBV27 and TRBJ1-5; TRBD1 is a possible D gene (6 bases). The CDR3 has 14 amino acids. Germline CDR1 MNHEY, CDR2 SMNVEV (reference sequence). Trimming removed 2 bases from V and 7 bases from J, with 12 bases in between. The CDR3 coding sequence is TGTGCCAGCAGTTTAGGGGGGGCGATGCAGCCCCAGCATTTT. Amino acids: CASSLGGAMQPQHF.

This chain joins TRBV28 and TRBJ2-7, with D possibly matching TRBD1 (5 bases). CDR1 is MDHEN, CDR2 SYDVKM, per germline. Trimming pared 10 bases from V and 0 bases from J, leaving 13 bases between. The CDR3 is 13 amino acids. The CDR3 nucleotides read TGTGCCATTTCGCAGGGATCCTCCTACGAGCAGTACTTC. Translation: CAISQGSSYEQYF.

DNA for the CDR3: TGTGCCAGCAGCTCGGACCCACTAGCGGCCCGGGTGGATACGCAGTATTTT. It yields the protein CASSSDPLAARVDTQYF. V usage is TRBV7-9 and J usage is TRBJ2-3, with 8 bases lining up with TRBD2. V gave up 4 bases and J gave up 6 bases; unmatched junction bases: 15. The CDR3 consists of 17 residues. Germline V gene lookup returns CDR1 SEHNR and CDR2 FQNEAQ (reference sequence).

The chain joins TRBV10-2 to TRBJ2-7; 11 bases match TRBD2. The CDR3 runs 18 residues. Losses at the gene ends were 1 base for V and 2 bases for J; bases not matched to a gene: 10. CDR1 and CDR2 from the germline V gene are WSHSY and SAAADI. The CDR3 here is CASSEWGLADTGPYEQYF. CDR3 nucleotides: TGCGCCAGCAGTGAGTGGGGACTAGCGGACACTGGTCCCTACGAGCAGTACTTC.

The genes are TRBV4-3 and TRBJ2-2; maybe TRBD1 (6 bases). Germline assignment: CDR1 LGHNA and CDR2 YSLEER. The CDR3 is made up of 19 amino acids. V was shortened by 0 bases and J by 6 bases, with 23 bases between the two germline ends. The CDR3 sequence is CASSQEGADRDTRPGELFF. The CDR3 region has the DNA TGCGCCAGCAGCCAAGAGGGGGCAGACCGGGATACAAGACCCGGGGAGCTGTTTTTT.